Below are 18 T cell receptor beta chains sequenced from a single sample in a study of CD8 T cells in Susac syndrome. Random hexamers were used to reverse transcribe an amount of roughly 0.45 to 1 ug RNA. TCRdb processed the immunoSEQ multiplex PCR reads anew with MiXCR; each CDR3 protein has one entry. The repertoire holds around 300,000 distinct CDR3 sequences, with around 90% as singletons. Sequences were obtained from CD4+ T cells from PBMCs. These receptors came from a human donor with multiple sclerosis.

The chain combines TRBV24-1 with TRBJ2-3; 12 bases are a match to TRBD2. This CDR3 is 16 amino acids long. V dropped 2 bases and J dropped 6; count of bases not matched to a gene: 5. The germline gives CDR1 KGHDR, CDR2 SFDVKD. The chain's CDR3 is CATSDSTSGRGDTQYF. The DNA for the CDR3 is TGTGCCACCAGTGATTCGACTAGCGGGAGAGGGGATACGCAGTATTTT.

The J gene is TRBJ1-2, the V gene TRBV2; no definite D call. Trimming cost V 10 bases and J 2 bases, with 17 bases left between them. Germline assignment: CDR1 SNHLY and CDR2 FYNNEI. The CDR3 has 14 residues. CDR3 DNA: TGTGCCACCTCATCGGCAGGACTCAACTATGGCTACACCTTC. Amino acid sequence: CATSSAGLNYGYTF. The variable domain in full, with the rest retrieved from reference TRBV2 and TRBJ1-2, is EPEVTQTPSHQVTQMGQEVILRCVPISNHLYFYWYRQILGQKVEFLVSFYNNEISEKSEIFDDQFSVERPDGSNFTLKIRSTKLEDSAMYFCATSSAGLNYGYTFGSGTRLTVV.

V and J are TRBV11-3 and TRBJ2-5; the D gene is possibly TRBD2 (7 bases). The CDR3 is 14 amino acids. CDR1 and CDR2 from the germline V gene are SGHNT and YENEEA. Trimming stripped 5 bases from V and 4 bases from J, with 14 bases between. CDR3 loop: CASSPYREGETQYF. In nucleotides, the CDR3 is TGTGCCAGCAGCCCGTACAGGGAGGGAGAGACCCAGTACTTC.

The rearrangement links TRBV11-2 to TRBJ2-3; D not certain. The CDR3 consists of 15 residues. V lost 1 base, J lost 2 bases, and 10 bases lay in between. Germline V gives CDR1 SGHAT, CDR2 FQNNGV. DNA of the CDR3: TGTGCCAGCAGCTTAGGTACGCCCGTCACAGATACGCAGTATTTT. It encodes CASSLGTPVTDTQYF.

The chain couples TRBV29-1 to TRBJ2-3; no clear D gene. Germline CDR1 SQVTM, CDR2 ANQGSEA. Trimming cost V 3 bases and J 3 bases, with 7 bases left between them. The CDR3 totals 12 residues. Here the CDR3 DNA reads TGCAGCGTTGATCCCAGTACAGATACGCAGTATTTT. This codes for CSVDPSTDTQYF.

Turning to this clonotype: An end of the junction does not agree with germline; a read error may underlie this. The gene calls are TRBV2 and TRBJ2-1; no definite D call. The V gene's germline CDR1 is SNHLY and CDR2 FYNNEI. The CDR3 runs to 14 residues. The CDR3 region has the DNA TGTACCAGCAATTTCCTAGTCTCCTACAATGAGCAGTTCTTC. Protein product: CTSNFLVSYNEQFF. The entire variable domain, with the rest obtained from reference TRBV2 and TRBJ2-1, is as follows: EPEVTQTPSHQVTQMGQEVILRCVPISNHLYFYWYRQILGQKVEFLVSFYNNEISEKSEIFDDQFSVERPDGSNFTLKIRSTKLEDSAMYFCTSNFLVSYNEQFFGPGTRLTVL.

The CDR3, as DNA: TGTGCCTGGAGTAGGGTAGTCACCTACAATGAGCAGTTCTTC. Translated: CAWSRVVTYNEQFF. This chain links TRBV30 with TRBJ2-1; no firm D call. The CDR3 consists of 14 residues. V shed 2 bases and J shed 2 bases, with 10 bases lying between them. Germline values: CDR1 GTSNPN, CDR2 SVGIG (reference sequence). Full variable domain (missing parts from reference TRBV30 and TRBJ2-1): SQTIHQWPATLVQPVGSPLSLECTVEGTSNPNLYWYRQAAGRGLQLLFYSVGIGQISSEVPQNLSASRPQDRQFILSSKKLLLSDSGFYLCAWSRVVTYNEQFFGPGTRLTVL.

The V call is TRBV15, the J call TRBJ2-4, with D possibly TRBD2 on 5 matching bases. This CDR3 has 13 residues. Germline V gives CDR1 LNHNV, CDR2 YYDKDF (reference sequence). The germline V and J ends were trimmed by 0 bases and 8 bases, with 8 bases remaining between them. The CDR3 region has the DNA TGTGCCACCAGCAGAGATCCGAGGGACATTCAGTACTTC. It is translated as CATSRDPRDIQYF.

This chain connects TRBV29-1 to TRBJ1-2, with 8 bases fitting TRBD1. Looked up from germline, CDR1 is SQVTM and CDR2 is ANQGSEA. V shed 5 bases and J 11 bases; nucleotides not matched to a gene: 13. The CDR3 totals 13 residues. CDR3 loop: CSVRETGVYGYTF. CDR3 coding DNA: TGCAGCGTTCGCGAGACAGGGGTATACGGGTACACCTTC.

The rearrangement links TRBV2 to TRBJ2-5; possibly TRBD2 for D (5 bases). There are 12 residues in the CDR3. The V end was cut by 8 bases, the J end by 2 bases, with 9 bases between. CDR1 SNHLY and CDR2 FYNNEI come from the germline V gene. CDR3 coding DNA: TGTGCCAGCGGATCGGGACAAGAGACCCAGTACTTC. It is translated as CASGSGQETQYF.

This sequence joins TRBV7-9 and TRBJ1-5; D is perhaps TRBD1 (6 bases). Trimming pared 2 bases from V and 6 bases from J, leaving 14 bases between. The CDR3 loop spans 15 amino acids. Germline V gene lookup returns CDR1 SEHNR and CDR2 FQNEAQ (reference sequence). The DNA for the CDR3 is TGTGCCAGCAGCTTAACGACAGGTAATGGTCAGCCCCAGCATTTT. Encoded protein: CASSLTTGNGQPQHF.

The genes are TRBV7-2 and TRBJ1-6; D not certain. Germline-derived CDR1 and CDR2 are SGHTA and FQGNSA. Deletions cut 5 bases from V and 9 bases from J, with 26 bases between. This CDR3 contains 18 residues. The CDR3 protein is CASSHRKSTEFRRSPLHF. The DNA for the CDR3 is TGTGCCAGCAGCCATCGAAAAAGCACGGAGTTTAGGCGTTCACCCCTCCACTTT. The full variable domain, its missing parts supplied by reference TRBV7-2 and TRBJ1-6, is GAGVSQSPSNKVTEKGKDVELRCDPISGHTALYWYRQSLGQGLEFLIYFQGNSAPDKSGLPSDRFSAERTGGSVSTLTIQRTQQEDSAVYLCASSHRKSTEFRRSPLHFGNGTRLTVT.

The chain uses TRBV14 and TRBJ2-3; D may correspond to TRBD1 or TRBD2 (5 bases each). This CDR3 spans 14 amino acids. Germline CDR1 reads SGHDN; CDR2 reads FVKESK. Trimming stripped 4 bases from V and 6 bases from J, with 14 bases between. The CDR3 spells CASSLLGTTDTQYF. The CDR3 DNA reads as TGTGCCAGCAGCCTGCTTGGGACGACGGATACGCAGTATTTT.

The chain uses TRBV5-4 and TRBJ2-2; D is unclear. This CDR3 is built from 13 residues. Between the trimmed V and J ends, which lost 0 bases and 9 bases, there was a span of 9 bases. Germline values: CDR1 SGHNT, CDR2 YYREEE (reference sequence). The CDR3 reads CASSLGLERELFF. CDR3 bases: TGTGCCAGCAGCTTGGGTCTGGAGAGGGAGCTGTTTTTT.

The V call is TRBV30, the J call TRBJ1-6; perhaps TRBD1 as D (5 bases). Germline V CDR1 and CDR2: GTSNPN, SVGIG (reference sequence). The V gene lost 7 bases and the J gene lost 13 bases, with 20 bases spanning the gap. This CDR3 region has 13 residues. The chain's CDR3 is CASGGQIPSPLHF. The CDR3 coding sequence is TGTGCCTCTGGGGGTCAGATCCCTTCGCCCCTCCACTTT.

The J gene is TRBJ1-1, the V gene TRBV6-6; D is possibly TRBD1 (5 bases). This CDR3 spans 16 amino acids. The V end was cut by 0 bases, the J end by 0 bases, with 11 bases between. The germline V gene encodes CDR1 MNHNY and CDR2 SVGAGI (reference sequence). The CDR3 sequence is CASSYSNPGLNTEAFF. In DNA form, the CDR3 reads TGTGCCAGCAGTTACTCGAATCCAGGGCTGAACACTGAAGCTTTCTTT.

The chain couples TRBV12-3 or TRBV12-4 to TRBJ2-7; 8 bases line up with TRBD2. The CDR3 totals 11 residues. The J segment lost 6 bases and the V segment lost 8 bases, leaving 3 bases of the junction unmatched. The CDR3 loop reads CASCLAGEQYF. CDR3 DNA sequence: TGTGCCAGCTGTCTAGCGGGCGAGCAGTACTTC.

CDR3 loop: CASSPLTGSTGELFF. The CDR3 nucleotides read TGTGCCAGCTCACCGTTGACAGGGAGCACCGGGGAGCTGTTTTTT. This chain connects TRBV18 to TRBJ2-2; 7 positions agree with TRBD1. This CDR3 has 15 amino acids. From germline, CDR1 is KGHSH and CDR2 LQKENI. J lost 4 bases, V lost 3 bases, and 5 bases had no gene match. The full variable domain, rest sourced from reference TRBV18 and TRBJ2-2, is NAGVMQNPRHLVRRRGQEARLRCSPMKGHSHVYWYRQLPEEGLKFMVYLQKENIIDESGMPKERFSAEFPKEGPSILRIQQVVRGDSAAYFCASSPLTGSTGELFFGEGSRLTVL.